This T cell receptor (beta chain) was identified during a study of cytomegalovirus exposure and HLA in healthy donors. General observations from the study: Reportedly, HLA-A and HLA-B alleles of most subjects were accurately predicted from TCR beta. A previous analysis found most TCR beta V segments productive roughly 90% or roughly 30% of the time.

With 60 Vbeta and 13 Jbeta primers, the PCR was carried out. Clones were read by immunoSEQ multiplex PCR, and TCRdb kept only the in-frame ones, dropping some. The profile shows 100,000 or so clones, 76% of them singletons. Note on this clone: Its antigen is as yet unknown.

The TCR comes from a middle-aged woman in good health and CMV-seropositive. The sequenced sample was PBMCs.

CDR3 sequence: CASSETFRGEAFF. In nucleotides, the CDR3 is TGTGCCAGCAGTGAAACGTTCAGGGGGGAGGCTTTCTTT. The chain uses TRBV6-1 and TRBJ1-1; 7 bases fit TRBD1. CDR1 is MNHNS and CDR2 is SASEGT in the germline V gene. V trimming: 2 bases; J trimming: 11 bases; junction bases outside the gene matches: 8. This CDR3 has 13 amino acids.